The rows below give T cell receptor beta chains drawn from one sample of a study of T cell responses to AZD1222 COVID-19 vaccine. TCRdb keeps only in-frame clones here, not all; method: immunoSEQ multiplex PCR. The sample gives about 83,000 clones, 80% to 90% of which show up once; 3.4% is in the top ten. The source material was peripheral blood, sampled 28 days after the second AZD1222 dose. These receptor sequences come from an adult who received the AZD1222 COVID-19 vaccine. Each CDR3 is given with its conserved first and last residue. The order of the fields is D gene, V gene, clone size, J gene, CDR3 protein, CDR3 DNA. The D gene is left open where the match is weak. Only some rows state a clone size, as once, few, many or a class for expanded clones.

d_call: -
v_call: TRBV6-2/TRBV6-3
clone_size: few
j_call: TRBJ2-7
cdr3_aa: CASSYSDTYEQYF
cdr3_nt: TGTGCCAGCAGTTACTCGGACACCTACGAGCAGTACTTC

d_call: -
v_call: TRBV23-1
clone_size: -
j_call: TRBJ2-2
cdr3_aa: CASRGLNTGELFF
cdr3_nt: TGCGCCAGCAGAGGGCTAAACACCGGGGAGCTGTTTTTT

d_call: -
v_call: TRBV11-3
clone_size: -
j_call: TRBJ1-4
cdr3_aa: CASSPAGEKLFF
cdr3_nt: TGTGCCAGCAGCCCGGCTGGGGAAAAACTGTTTTTT

d_call: -
v_call: TRBV6-1
clone_size: -
j_call: TRBJ2-4
cdr3_aa: CASSESVGMNIQYF
cdr3_nt: TGTGCCAGCAGTGAATCGGTAGGGATGAACATTCAGTACTTC

d_call: -
v_call: TRBV28
clone_size: -
j_call: TRBJ1-2
cdr3_aa: CASSSVIRVLEYGYTF
cdr3_nt: TGTGCCAGCAGTTCCGTCATCCGGGTTTTGGAGTATGGCTACACCTTC

d_call: -
v_call: TRBV7-2
clone_size: -
j_call: TRBJ1-2
cdr3_aa: CASSLGGQGFAYGYTF
cdr3_nt: TGTGCCAGCAGCTTAGGAGGGCAGGGGTTCGCCTATGGCTACACCTTC

d_call: TRBD2
v_call: TRBV30
clone_size: -
j_call: TRBJ2-5
cdr3_aa: CAWSNQERGAQETQYF
cdr3_nt: TGTGCCTGGAGTAATCAGGAGCGGGGGGCCCAAGAGACCCAGTACTTC

d_call: -
v_call: TRBV7-9
clone_size: -
j_call: TRBJ1-4
cdr3_aa: CASTSNRRTATNEKLFF
cdr3_nt: TGTGCCAGCACCTCGAATCGTAGGACGGCAACTAATGAAAAACTGTTTTTT

d_call: -
v_call: TRBV7-3
clone_size: -
j_call: TRBJ1-1
cdr3_aa: CASSLGGEETEAFF
cdr3_nt: TGTGCCAGCAGCTTGGGAGGGGAGGAAACTGAAGCTTTCTTT

d_call: -
v_call: TRBV28
clone_size: -
j_call: TRBJ1-5
cdr3_aa: CASSSLQGQPQHF
cdr3_nt: TGTGCCAGCAGTTCCCTACAGGGACAGCCCCAGCATTTT

d_call: -
v_call: TRBV15
clone_size: once
j_call: TRBJ1-5
cdr3_aa: CATSRDPSYRASNQPQHF
cdr3_nt: TGTGCCACCAGCAGAGATCCCTCCTACAGGGCCTCCAATCAGCCCCAGCATTTT

d_call: -
v_call: TRBV10-3
clone_size: -
j_call: TRBJ1-5
cdr3_aa: CATSTGSNQPQHF
cdr3_nt: TGTGCCACCTCTACAGGCAGCAATCAGCCCCAGCATTTT

d_call: -
v_call: TRBV7-6
clone_size: -
j_call: TRBJ1-4
cdr3_aa: CASSPRGVGEKLFF
cdr3_nt: TGTGCCAGCAGCCCCCGCGGCGTAGGTGAAAAACTGTTTTTT

d_call: -
v_call: TRBV4-1
clone_size: -
j_call: TRBJ1-1
cdr3_aa: CASSPQQGDTEAFF
cdr3_nt: TGCGCCAGCAGCCCACAACAGGGCGACACTGAAGCTTTCTTT

d_call: -
v_call: TRBV11-2
clone_size: -
j_call: TRBJ2-7
cdr3_aa: CASSLGRSNEQYF
cdr3_nt: TGTGCCAGCAGCTTGGGCAGGAGCAACGAGCAGTACTTC

d_call: -
v_call: TRBV11-1
clone_size: -
j_call: TRBJ1-5
cdr3_aa: CASSTGPSGNQPQHF
cdr3_nt: TGTGCCAGCAGCACCGGCCCCAGTGGCAATCAGCCCCAGCATTTT

d_call: -
v_call: TRBV7-2
clone_size: few
j_call: TRBJ2-7
cdr3_aa: CASSLAEEQYF
cdr3_nt: TGTGCCAGCAGCTTAGCGGAGGAGCAGTACTTC

d_call: -
v_call: TRBV29-1
clone_size: -
j_call: TRBJ2-2
cdr3_aa: CSVAGIGTGELFF
cdr3_nt: TGCAGCGTTGCCGGGATCGGCACCGGGGAGCTGTTTTTT

d_call: -
v_call: TRBV6-5
clone_size: -
j_call: TRBJ1-2
cdr3_aa: CASSFQGYGYTF
cdr3_nt: TGTGCCAGCAGTTTCCAGGGGTATGGCTACACCTTC

d_call: TRBD1
v_call: TRBV29-1
clone_size: -
j_call: TRBJ1-3
cdr3_aa: CSATGISGNTIYF
cdr3_nt: TGCAGCGCGACAGGGATCAGTGGAAACACCATATATTTT

d_call: -
v_call: TRBV7-6
clone_size: -
j_call: TRBJ1-5
cdr3_aa: CASSKAPGEGQPQHF
cdr3_nt: TGTGCCAGCAGCAAAGCGCCTGGGGAAGGTCAGCCCCAGCATTTT

d_call: TRBD2
v_call: TRBV6-5
clone_size: -
j_call: TRBJ2-2
cdr3_aa: CASSAGGPIGELFF
cdr3_nt: TGTGCCAGCTCGGCGGGAGGGCCTATCGGGGAGCTGTTTTTT

d_call: -
v_call: TRBV5-1
clone_size: -
j_call: TRBJ1-1
cdr3_aa: CASSRWHDGRMNTEAFF
cdr3_nt: TGCGCCAGCAGCCGATGGCATGACGGCCGGATGAACACTGAAGCTTTCTTT

d_call: -
v_call: TRBV28
clone_size: -
j_call: TRBJ2-3
cdr3_aa: CASSLSGGDTQYF
cdr3_nt: TGTGCCAGCAGTTTATCAGGAGGGGATACGCAGTATTTT

d_call: -
v_call: TRBV6-5
clone_size: -
j_call: TRBJ1-1
cdr3_aa: CASSYRGNTEAFF
cdr3_nt: TGTGCCAGCAGTTATCGCGGGAACACTGAAGCTTTCTTT

d_call: -
v_call: TRBV3-1/TRBV3-2
clone_size: once
j_call: TRBJ1-5
cdr3_aa: CASSQGSNQPQHF
cdr3_nt: TGTGCCAGCAGCCAAGGTAGCAATCAGCCCCAGCATTTT

d_call: -
v_call: TRBV5-6
clone_size: -
j_call: TRBJ1-1
cdr3_aa: CASSLTVTEAFF
cdr3_nt: TGTGCCAGCAGCCTGACGGTGACTGAAGCTTTCTTT

d_call: TRBD1
v_call: TRBV7-2
clone_size: -
j_call: TRBJ2-3
cdr3_aa: CASSLRGTVYDTQYF
cdr3_nt: TGTGCCAGCAGCCTTAGGGGGACAGTATATGATACGCAGTATTTT

d_call: TRBD1
v_call: TRBV9
clone_size: -
j_call: TRBJ1-6
cdr3_aa: CASSGQGATYNSPLHF
cdr3_nt: TGTGCCAGCAGCGGACAGGGGGCTACCTATAATTCACCCCTCCACTTT

d_call: TRBD1
v_call: TRBV20-1
clone_size: few
j_call: TRBJ2-7
cdr3_aa: CSASSPGQGVSYEQYF
cdr3_nt: TGCAGTGCTAGTTCACCGGGACAGGGGGTCTCCTACGAGCAGTACTTC

d_call: -
v_call: TRBV7-3
clone_size: -
j_call: TRBJ1-1
cdr3_aa: CASSLNRDTEAFF
cdr3_nt: TGTGCCAGCAGCTTAAACAGGGACACTGAAGCTTTCTTT

d_call: -
v_call: TRBV4-2
clone_size: -
j_call: TRBJ2-2
cdr3_aa: CASSQEGWGVGELFF
cdr3_nt: TGTGCCAGCAGCCAAGAGGGTTGGGGTGTCGGGGAGCTGTTTTTT

d_call: -
v_call: TRBV11-1
clone_size: -
j_call: TRBJ1-1
cdr3_aa: CASSLPGTTEAFF
cdr3_nt: TGTGCCAGCAGCTTACCGGGAACCACTGAAGCTTTCTTT

d_call: TRBD1
v_call: TRBV7-2
clone_size: -
j_call: TRBJ1-3
cdr3_aa: CASSLVATGSGNTIYF
cdr3_nt: TGTGCCAGCAGCTTAGTGGCGACAGGGTCCGGAAACACCATATATTTT

d_call: TRBD2
v_call: TRBV30
clone_size: -
j_call: TRBJ2-1
cdr3_aa: CAWSVRRASGSNNEQFF
cdr3_nt: TGTGCCTGGAGTGTACGTCGGGCTAGCGGGAGCAACAATGAGCAGTTCTTC

d_call: -
v_call: TRBV6-5
clone_size: -
j_call: TRBJ1-4
cdr3_aa: CASSYSSGDGDEKLFF
cdr3_nt: TGTGCCAGCAGTTACTCCTCCGGGGATGGTGATGAAAAACTGTTTTTT

d_call: TRBD2
v_call: TRBV28
clone_size: -
j_call: TRBJ2-2
cdr3_aa: CASTRTGGFTGELFF
cdr3_nt: TGTGCCAGCACCCGAACGGGAGGTTTCACCGGGGAGCTGTTTTTT

d_call: TRBD2
v_call: TRBV28
clone_size: few
j_call: TRBJ2-2
cdr3_aa: CASSFTSGLNTGELFF
cdr3_nt: TGTGCCAGCAGTTTCACTAGCGGGTTGAACACCGGGGAGCTGTTTTTT

d_call: TRBD2
v_call: TRBV7-9
clone_size: -
j_call: TRBJ2-1
cdr3_aa: CASSSGRGASYNEQFF
cdr3_nt: TGTGCCAGCAGCTCGGGGCGGGGGGCCTCCTACAATGAGCAGTTCTTC

d_call: -
v_call: TRBV30
clone_size: -
j_call: TRBJ2-2
cdr3_aa: CAWSVIHLNTGELFF
cdr3_nt: TGTGCCTGGAGTGTAATCCACCTGAACACCGGGGAGCTGTTTTTT

d_call: -
v_call: TRBV3-1/TRBV3-2
clone_size: -
j_call: TRBJ1-5
cdr3_aa: CASSQDVGNQPQHF
cdr3_nt: TGTGCCAGCAGCCAAGATGTAGGCAATCAGCCCCAGCATTTT

d_call: -
v_call: TRBV9
clone_size: -
j_call: TRBJ2-3
cdr3_aa: CASSVVSSRDTQYF
cdr3_nt: TGTGCCAGCAGCGTAGTTTCTAGCCGGGATACGCAGTATTTT

d_call: -
v_call: TRBV28
clone_size: -
j_call: TRBJ2-3
cdr3_aa: CASSSTYTDTQYF
cdr3_nt: TGTGCCAGCAGTTCGACCTACACAGATACGCAGTATTTT

d_call: -
v_call: TRBV29-1
clone_size: -
j_call: TRBJ2-5
cdr3_aa: CSVRLTQETQYF
cdr3_nt: TGCAGCGTTCGGTTAACCCAAGAGACCCAGTACTTC

d_call: -
v_call: TRBV19
clone_size: once
j_call: TRBJ2-3
cdr3_aa: CASSIDLLALDTQYF
cdr3_nt: TGTGCCAGTAGTATAGATCTGCTAGCGCTCGATACGCAGTATTTT

d_call: TRBD1
v_call: TRBV11-2
clone_size: once
j_call: TRBJ2-7
cdr3_aa: CASSQAGTGALEQYF
cdr3_nt: TGTGCCAGCAGTCAGGCCGGGACAGGGGCTCTCGAGCAGTACTTC

d_call: -
v_call: TRBV28
clone_size: -
j_call: TRBJ2-5
cdr3_aa: CASSFLGGSQETQYF
cdr3_nt: TGTGCCAGCAGTTTTTTAGGAGGGTCACAAGAGACCCAGTACTTC

d_call: -
v_call: TRBV28
clone_size: -
j_call: TRBJ1-2
cdr3_aa: CASSLGKQRGYGYTF
cdr3_nt: TGTGCCAGCAGTTTAGGCAAACAGCGGGGCTATGGCTACACCTTC

d_call: TRBD2
v_call: TRBV3-1/TRBV3-2
clone_size: few
j_call: TRBJ2-3
cdr3_aa: CASSRLAGNTDTQYF
cdr3_nt: TGTGCCAGCAGTCGACTAGCGGGAAACACAGATACGCAGTATTTT

d_call: -
v_call: TRBV7-3
clone_size: -
j_call: TRBJ1-4
cdr3_aa: CASSLMGRAFNEKLFF
cdr3_nt: TGTGCCAGCAGCTTAATGGGTCGCGCGTTTAATGAAAAACTGTTTTTT

d_call: -
v_call: TRBV28
clone_size: -
j_call: TRBJ1-4
cdr3_aa: CASSLQDGKLFF
cdr3_nt: TGTGCCAGCAGTTTACAGGACGGGAAACTGTTTTTT

d_call: TRBD1
v_call: TRBV10-1
clone_size: -
j_call: TRBJ2-7
cdr3_aa: CASSPDRDRRSYEQYF
cdr3_nt: TGCGCCAGCAGCCCCGACAGGGACAGGAGGTCCTACGAGCAGTACTTC